The rows below give T cell receptor beta chains drawn from one sample of a study of blood T cell repertoires in COVID-19. The method was immunoSEQ multiplex PCR; TCRdb's version includes in-frame clones alone and lacks a portion of them. The data contain about 140,000 clones, more than 75% of them singletons. Sequenced: peripheral blood. Receptors were obtained from a woman aged 40 to 55 with acute or convalescent COVID-19. The CDR3 runs from the conserved cysteine through the conserved F or W. A D gene is named only where the DNA matches it firmly. Size tells how often a clone was seen (once, few, many) or the class of an expanded clone, and some rows leave it out.

>once|TRBJ2-1|TRBD2|TRBV3-1/TRBV3-2
TGTGCCAGCACCCCGTTTACTAGCGGGAGATCCTACAATGAGCAGTTCTTC
CASTPFTSGRSYNEQFF
>NA|TRBJ1-4|NA|TRBV4-1
TGCGCCAGCAGCCAAGTTGGCAGGTTGGCAACTAATGAAAAACTGTTTTTT
CASSQVGRLATNEKLFF
>once|TRBJ1-1|NA|TRBV7-7
TGTGCTAGCAGCCCTCGTTTGAGGGAGGGTTTTAGGAACACTGAAGCTTTCTTT
CASSPRLREGFRNTEAFF
>once|TRBJ2-7|TRBD2|TRBV4-1
TGCGCCAGCAGCCAAGTTGGACTAGCGGGCTACGAGCAGTACTTC
CASSQVGLAGYEQYF
>NA|TRBJ2-7|TRBD2|TRBV5-1
TGCGCCAGCAGCTTGGGCGGGAGTGATTACGAGCAGTACTTC
CASSLGGSDYEQYF
>NA|TRBJ1-1|NA|TRBV5-4
TGTGCCAGCAGTTTCCCTGGGGGCAGGGAGTACACTGAAGCTTTCTTT
CASSFPGGREYTEAFF
>NA|TRBJ2-3|NA|TRBV7-2
TGTGCCAGCAGCTTACTCACAGATACGCAGTATTTT
CASSLLTDTQYF
>NA|TRBJ2-6|NA|TRBV19
TGTGCCAGTAGTATCTTCGGCAGGGCTTCTGGGGCCAACGTCCTGACTTTC
CASSIFGRASGANVLTF
>NA|TRBJ2-1|TRBD2|TRBV6-5
TGTGCCAGCAGGTCGACTAGCGAGAGTGTGTTCTTC
CASRSTSESVFF
>NA|TRBJ1-1|NA|TRBV5-6
TGTGCCAGCAGCGGCCGGGGTTTATATACTGAAGCTTTCTTT
CASSGRGLYTEAFF
>NA|TRBJ1-1|TRBD1|TRBV12-5
TGTGCTAGTGGCTTCGGGACAGGGGGCTTGAACACTGAAGCTTTCTTT
CASGFGTGGLNTEAFF
>NA|TRBJ2-1|NA|TRBV19
TGTGCCAGTAGTATCCGGGACTCGGACTACAATGAGCAGTTCTTC
CASSIRDSDYNEQFF
>NA|TRBJ2-2|TRBD2|TRBV7-2
TGTGCCAGCAGCTACGTGGCGGGGGTTAGCACCGGGGAGCTGTTTTTT
CASSYVAGVSTGELFF
>NA|TRBJ1-2|NA|TRBV4-1
TGCGCCAGCAGCCCTGGGAGAGGGTATGGCTACACCTTC
CASSPGRGYGYTF
>NA|TRBJ1-2|TRBD1|TRBV5-4
TGTGCCAGCAGCTTGGACAGGGGCCCTCTTGGCTACACCTTC
CASSLDRGPLGYTF
>NA|TRBJ1-1|NA|TRBV12-3/TRBV12-4
TGTGCCAGCAGCCCTGACAGGTCTGAAGCTTTCTTT
CASSPDRSEAFF
>few|TRBJ1-2|NA|TRBV29-1
TGCAGCGTCGCTGACTCTAACTATGGCTACACCTTC
CSVADSNYGYTF
>NA|TRBJ1-2|NA|TRBV7-2
TGTGCCAGCAGCTTACGCATGGAGTCCTATGGCTACACCTTC
CASSLRMESYGYTF
>NA|TRBJ2-7|NA|TRBV30
TGTGCCTGGAGTGTACTGTCCCCACCGGGGGGCCAGGACGAGCAGTACTTC
CAWSVLSPPGGQDEQYF
>NA|TRBJ2-5|TRBD1|TRBV6-5
TGTGCCAGCAGTTTCAGACAGGGATTCGGAAAGACCCAGTACTTC
CASSFRQGFGKTQYF
>NA|TRBJ1-1|TRBD1|TRBV19
TGTGCCAGTGCCATACCGACAGGGCAGGGGACTGAAGCTTTCTTT
CASAIPTGQGTEAFF
>NA|TRBJ2-1|NA|TRBV7-8
TGTGCCAGCAGCCGCGACTGGGATGAGCAGTTCTTC
CASSRDWDEQFF
>NA|TRBJ1-4|NA|TRBV28
TGTGCCAGCAGTTTACGAGGGGGAGCAACTAATGAAAAACTGTTTTTT
CASSLRGGATNEKLFF
>NA|TRBJ2-2|TRBD1|TRBV2
TGTGCCAGCAGCTGGGACAGATGGAACACCGGGGAGCTGTTTTTT
CASSWDRWNTGELFF
>few|TRBJ1-1|NA|TRBV27
TGTGCCAGCAGTTCCTCCAGGGCCCCAAAAGCTTTCTTT
CASSSSRAPKAFF
>NA|TRBJ2-7|TRBD2|TRBV6-2/TRBV6-3
TGTGCCAGCAGTTACCCATCTAGCGGGAGGATCGACGAGCAGTACTTC
CASSYPSSGRIDEQYF
>NA|TRBJ2-7|TRBD2|TRBV29-1
TGCAGCGTTGAATATGCCGAGGGGAGGGGTAGGTCCTACGAGCAGTACTTC
CSVEYAEGRGRSYEQYF
>NA|TRBJ1-2|NA|TRBV28
TGTGCCAGCAGTTTAGATTTGACAGCATATGGCTACACCTTC
CASSLDLTAYGYTF
>NA|TRBJ1-1|NA|TRBV6-5
TGTGCCAGCAGTCTCACGGGGGACACTGAAGCTTTCTTT
CASSLTGDTEAFF
>NA|TRBJ1-2|NA|TRBV7-9
TGTGCTAGCAGCTTAATAAGGGGGAATAATGGCTACACCTTC
CASSLIRGNNGYTF
>once|TRBJ1-5|NA|TRBV28
TGTGCCTCCCGAAGGAGGGCTAGCAATCAGCCCCAGCATTTT
CASRRRASNQPQHF
>NA|TRBJ1-1|NA|TRBV27
TGTGCCAGTCGGGCGGGAGGGAGGAAGGGATGGACTGAAGCTTTCTTT
CASRAGGRKGWTEAFF
>NA|TRBJ1-5|TRBD1|TRBV10-3
TGTGCCACTCAGGGGGCGCGAGGCAATCAGCCCCAGCATTTT
CATQGARGNQPQHF
>NA|TRBJ1-1|NA|TRBV15
TGTGCCACCAGCCAGGGATTGAACACTGAAGCTTTCTTT
CATSQGLNTEAFF
>NA|TRBJ1-2|NA|TRBV29-1
TGCAGCGCCACGGACTTTCCAGCTAACTATGGCTACACCTTC
CSATDFPANYGYTF
>NA|TRBJ1-1|NA|TRBV7-3
TGTGCCAGCAGCCCCGCCGGGAGCGGGAGGAACACTGAAGCTTTCTTT
CASSPAGSGRNTEAFF
>few|TRBJ2-1|TRBD2|TRBV7-9
TGTGCCAGCAGCCCGAAGACTAGCGGGGGAGGTGAGCAGTTCTTC
CASSPKTSGGGEQFF
>NA|TRBJ2-1|NA|TRBV9
TGTGCCAGCAGCGTAGGGGCTAGCGCCCACAATGAGCAGTTCTTC
CASSVGASAHNEQFF
>NA|TRBJ2-3|NA|TRBV7-3
TGTGCCAGCAGCTTAGGCCCGCTAGTCACAGATACGCAGTATTTT
CASSLGPLVTDTQYF
>NA|TRBJ2-3|TRBD1|TRBV6-6
TGTGCCAGCAACCTAGACAGGGACGACAATACGCAGTATTTT
CASNLDRDDNTQYF
>NA|TRBJ2-1|TRBD2|TRBV7-9
TGTGCCAGCAGCTTAGCTATGACTAGCCGATACAATGAGCAGTTCTTC
CASSLAMTSRYNEQFF
>NA|TRBJ2-3|NA|TRBV30
TGTGCCTGGTCCCAGAACACAGATACGCAGTATTTT
CAWSQNTDTQYF
>once|TRBJ1-5|NA|TRBV2
TGTGCCAGCAGTGGTTTTGGGCGAGTCAATCAGCCCCAGCATTTT
CASSGFGRVNQPQHF
>NA|TRBJ2-3|TRBD1|TRBV19
TGTGCCAGTAGGTGGACAGGGAGCACAGATACGCAGTATTTT
CASRWTGSTDTQYF
>NA|TRBJ1-2|NA|TRBV4-3
TGCGCCAGCAGCCAATCGGGCAGGGCGGCCTATGGCTACACCTTC
CASSQSGRAAYGYTF
>NA|TRBJ1-5|NA|TRBV30
TGTGCCTGGAGTGCGGGAGATCAGCCCCAGCATTTT
CAWSAGDQPQHF
>NA|TRBJ2-1|TRBD2|TRBV5-1
TGCGCCAGCAGCTTGGGTGGGACTAGCGGGGGCTACAATGAGCAGTTCTTC
CASSLGGTSGGYNEQFF
>NA|TRBJ2-7|TRBD2|TRBV7-2
TGTGCCAGCAGCTTAGGGGCGCGGGAGTCGTACTTC
CASSLGARESYF
>NA|TRBJ1-4|TRBD1|TRBV6-5
TGTGCCAGCAGTTACGATAGACAGGGGTGGGAAAAACTGTTTTTT
CASSYDRQGWEKLFF
>few|TRBJ2-5|TRBD2|TRBV5-1
TGCGCCAGCAGCTCGCGGGGGTCCCAAGAGACCCAGTACTTC
CASSSRGSQETQYF
>once|TRBJ2-2|NA|TRBV4-3
TGCGCCAGCAGCCTTACAGGGGAGGAACATGCCGGGGAGCTGTTTTTT
CASSLTGEEHAGELFF
>NA|TRBJ1-2|TRBD1|TRBV5-6
TGTGCCAGCAGCTACCGGGACAGGGGGAAGAATGGCTACACCTTC
CASSYRDRGKNGYTF
>NA|TRBJ2-2|NA|TRBV24-1
TGTGCCACCAGTGATACCTGGCCCACCGGGGAGCTGTTTTTT
CATSDTWPTGELFF
>NA|TRBJ1-6|TRBD1|TRBV19
TGTGCCAGTAGAAGCTCGGGACAGAATAATTCACCCCTCCACTTT
CASRSSGQNNSPLHF
>NA|TRBJ1-3|NA|TRBV7-9
TGTGCCAGCAGCTTAGGCGTCTCTGGAAACACCATATATTTT
CASSLGVSGNTIYF